This T cell receptor beta chain was sequenced in a study of T cell repertoires in cytomegalovirus infection. Germline-derived CDR1 and CDR2 are LGHNA and YNFKEQ. There are 13 residues in the CDR3. On this clonotype: Its antigen is undetermined. An end of the junction does not agree with germline; a read error may underlie this.

From the reads, TCRdb called clonotypes with MiXCR, one entry per CDR3 protein. Here the sample spans approximately 1,000,000 distinct CDR3 sequences, around 31% being singletons. The TCR was taken from a human donor in good health (CMV status not recorded). Some clones in this sample may be carry-over from other donors' samples. The specimen was cultured CD8+ T cells from PBMCs, collected from culture after CMV antigen stimulation. V and J are TRBV4-2 and TRBJ1-1; no reliable D call. The CDR3, as DNA: TGTACCAGCAGCCAAGTAAACGGATATGAAGCTTTCTTT. Translation gives CTSSQVNGYEAFF.